Only one count was recorded for the clone carrying this T cell receptor (beta chain). This record belongs to a study of T cells in Graves' hyperthyroidism and ophthalmopathy. This CDR3 contains 14 residues. The V gene's germline CDR1 is LNHDA and CDR2 SQIVND (reference sequence). V was trimmed by 0 bases and J by 12 bases, leaving 15 bases between them. Using RNA transcripts as the source, TCR beta CDR3 regions were amplified. First-round RT-PCR of the TCR CDR3 relied on the HTBI primer set. TCRdb re-called the multiplex PCR reads through MiXCR, storing one row per CDR3 protein. The table has approximately 530,000 distinct CDR3 sequences, about 20% seen once.

Source material: blood. The chain couples TRBV19 to TRBJ2-1; D possibly corresponds to TRBD2 (5 bases). The TCR sequence derives from a middle-aged man with Graves' ophthalmopathy. The CDR3 nucleotides are TGTGCCAGTAGTATAGATCCGGCTAGGGAGTCGCAGTTCTTC. Encoded protein: CASSIDPARESQFF.